This T cell receptor (beta chain) appears in the sequencing data of a study of early T cells in non-severe SARS-CoV-2 infection. Across the study: Sequencing targeted bulk RNA from unsorted whole blood, leaving chains unpaired.

Losses at the gene ends were 5 bases for V and 11 bases for J; bases not matched to a gene: 14. The CDR3 contains 14 residues. The V gene's germline CDR1 is MDHEN and CDR2 SYDVKM. TCRdb reprocessed the 5' RACE reads with MiXCR, giving one entry per CDR3 protein. There are tens of thousands of distinct CDR3 sequences in the sample; 12% occur only once, and more than 1.5% lies in the top ten. The TCR comes from an adult who was a healthcare worker with PCR-confirmed SARS-CoV-2 infection or an uninfected control (not recorded which). The specimen sequenced was whole blood. The chain links TRBV28 to TRBJ1-1, with TRBD1 matching 7 bases. As DNA, the CDR3 is TGTGCCAGCAGTCGGCCGGGACAGAAAGTTTGGGCTTTCTTT. Amino acids: CASSRPGQKVWAFF.